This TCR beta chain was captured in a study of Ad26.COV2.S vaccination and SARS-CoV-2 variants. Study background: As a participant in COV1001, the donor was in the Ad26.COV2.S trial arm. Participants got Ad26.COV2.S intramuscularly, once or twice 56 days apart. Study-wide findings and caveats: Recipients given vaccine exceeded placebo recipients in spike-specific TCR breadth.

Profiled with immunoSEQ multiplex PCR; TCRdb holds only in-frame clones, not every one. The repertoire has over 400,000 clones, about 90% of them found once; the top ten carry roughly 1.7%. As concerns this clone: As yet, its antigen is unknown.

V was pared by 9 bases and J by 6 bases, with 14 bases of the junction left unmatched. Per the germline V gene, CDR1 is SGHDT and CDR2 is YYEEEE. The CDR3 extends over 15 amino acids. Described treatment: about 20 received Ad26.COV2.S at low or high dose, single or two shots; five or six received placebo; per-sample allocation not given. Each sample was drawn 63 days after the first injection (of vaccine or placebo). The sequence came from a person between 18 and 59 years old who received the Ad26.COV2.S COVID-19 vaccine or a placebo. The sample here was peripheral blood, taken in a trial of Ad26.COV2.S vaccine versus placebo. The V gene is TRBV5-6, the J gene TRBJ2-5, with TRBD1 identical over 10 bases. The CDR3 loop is CATGKTTGGRKTQYF. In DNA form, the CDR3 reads TGTGCCACCGGGAAAACGACAGGGGGCAGGAAGACCCAGTACTTC.